This TCR beta chain was documented in a study of CD8+ T cells in alopecia areata. Treatment in this sample: oral pan-JAK inhibitor, 5-10 mg twice daily. This clone came up a few times. V shed 6 bases and J shed 3 bases, with 12 bases lying between them. The CDR3 sequence is 15 residues long. CDR1 SGHTA and CDR2 FQGNSA come from the germline V gene. Sequencing templates came from extracted RNA that was reverse transcribed into cDNA. Assay used: immunoSEQ multiplex PCR; TCRdb lists only in-frame clones, some missing. Of around 100,000 clones detected, 50% to 60% appear once; the ten largest clones hold approximately 16%.

This specimen was CD8+ T cells sorted from blood, taken between weeks 55 and 70, from a patient treated with tofacitinib. This chain uses TRBV7-2 with TRBJ2-6, with a tentative D call TRBD2 (5 bases). The TCR comes from a human donor with alopecia areata. The CDR3 nucleotides read TGTGCCAGCAGGGTGCGGGCAGATGGGGCCAACGTCCTGACTTTC. Amino acid sequence: CASRVRADGANVLTF.